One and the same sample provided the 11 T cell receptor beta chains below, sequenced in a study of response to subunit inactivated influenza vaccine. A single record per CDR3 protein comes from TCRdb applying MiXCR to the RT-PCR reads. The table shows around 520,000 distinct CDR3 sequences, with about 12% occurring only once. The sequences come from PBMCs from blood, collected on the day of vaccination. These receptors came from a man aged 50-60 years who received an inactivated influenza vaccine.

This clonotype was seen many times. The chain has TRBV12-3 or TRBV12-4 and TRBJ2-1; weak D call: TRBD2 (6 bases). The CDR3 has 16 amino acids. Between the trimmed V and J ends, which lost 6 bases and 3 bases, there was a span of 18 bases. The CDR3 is CASSPPLGAGYNEQFF. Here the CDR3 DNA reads TGTGCCAGCAGCCCCCCTCTTGGAGCGGGCTACAATGAGCAGTTCTTC.

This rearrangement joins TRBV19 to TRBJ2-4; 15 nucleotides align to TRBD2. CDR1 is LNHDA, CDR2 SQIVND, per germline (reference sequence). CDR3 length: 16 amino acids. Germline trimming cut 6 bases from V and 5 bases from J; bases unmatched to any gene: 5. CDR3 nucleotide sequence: TGTGCCAGTAGCGGACTAGCGGGAGGGGGAGAAAACATTCAGTACTTC. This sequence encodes CASSGLAGGGENIQYF.

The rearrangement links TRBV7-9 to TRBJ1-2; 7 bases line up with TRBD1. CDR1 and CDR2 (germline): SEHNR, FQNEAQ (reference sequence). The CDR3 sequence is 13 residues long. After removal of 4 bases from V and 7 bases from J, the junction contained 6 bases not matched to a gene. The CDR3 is CASSSTGDSGYTF. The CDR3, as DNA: TGTGCCAGCAGCTCAACAGGGGATAGTGGCTACACCTTC.

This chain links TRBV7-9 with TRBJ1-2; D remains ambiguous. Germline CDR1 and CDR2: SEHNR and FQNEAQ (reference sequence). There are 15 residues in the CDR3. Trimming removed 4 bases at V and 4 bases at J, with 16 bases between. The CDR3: CASSSRGLPSYGYTF. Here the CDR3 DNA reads TGTGCCAGCAGCTCCCGGGGTTTGCCCTCCTATGGCTACACCTTC. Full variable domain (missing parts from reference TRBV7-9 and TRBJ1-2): DTGVSQNPRHKITKRGQNVTFRCDPISEHNRLYWYRQTLGQGPEFLTYFQNEAQLEKSRLLSDRFSAERPKGSFSTLEIQRTEQGDSAMYLCASSSRGLPSYGYTFGSGTRLTVV.

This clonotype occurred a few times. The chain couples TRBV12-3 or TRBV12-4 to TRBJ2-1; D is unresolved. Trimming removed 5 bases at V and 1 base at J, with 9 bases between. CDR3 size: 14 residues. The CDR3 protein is CASSNLQSYNEQFF. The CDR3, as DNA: TGTGCCAGCAGTAACCTGCAGTCCTACAATGAGCAGTTCTTC.

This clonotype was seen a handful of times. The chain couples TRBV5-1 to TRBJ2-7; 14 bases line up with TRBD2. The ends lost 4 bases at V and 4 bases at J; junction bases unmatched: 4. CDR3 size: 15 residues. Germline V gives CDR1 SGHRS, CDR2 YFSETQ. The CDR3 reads CASSVGLAGEYEQYF. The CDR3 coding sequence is TGCGCCAGCAGCGTGGGACTAGCGGGGGAATACGAGCAGTACTTC.

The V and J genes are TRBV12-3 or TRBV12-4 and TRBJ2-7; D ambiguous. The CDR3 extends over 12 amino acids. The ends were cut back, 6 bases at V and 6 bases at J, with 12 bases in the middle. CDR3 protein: CASSTPVGEQYF. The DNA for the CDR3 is TGTGCCAGCAGCACCCCCGTCGGCGAGCAGTACTTC.

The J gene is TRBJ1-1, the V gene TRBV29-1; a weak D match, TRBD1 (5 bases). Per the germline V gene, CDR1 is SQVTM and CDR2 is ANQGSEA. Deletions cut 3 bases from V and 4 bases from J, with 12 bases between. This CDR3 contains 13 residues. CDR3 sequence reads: CSVEGRQGTEAFF. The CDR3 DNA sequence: TGCAGCGTTGAGGGGAGGCAGGGCACTGAAGCTTTCTTT.

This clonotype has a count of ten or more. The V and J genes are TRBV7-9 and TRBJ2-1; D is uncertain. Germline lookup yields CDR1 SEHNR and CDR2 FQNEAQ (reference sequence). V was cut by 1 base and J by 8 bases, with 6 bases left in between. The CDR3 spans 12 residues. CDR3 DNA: TGTGCCAGCAGCTTAGGGTCGTATGAGCAGTTCTTC. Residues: CASSLGSYEQFF.

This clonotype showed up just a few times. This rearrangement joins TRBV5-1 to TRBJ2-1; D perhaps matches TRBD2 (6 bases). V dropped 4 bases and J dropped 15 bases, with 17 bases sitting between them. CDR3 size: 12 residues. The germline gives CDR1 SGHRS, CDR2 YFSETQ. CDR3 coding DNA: TGCGCCAGCAGCGGGACTCCCGGGCCTTGGTTCTTC. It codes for CASSGTPGPWFF.

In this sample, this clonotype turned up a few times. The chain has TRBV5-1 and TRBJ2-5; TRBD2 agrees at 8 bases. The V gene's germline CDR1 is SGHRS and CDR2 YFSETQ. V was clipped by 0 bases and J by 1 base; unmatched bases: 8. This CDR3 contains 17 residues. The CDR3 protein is CASSLARASGSQETQYF. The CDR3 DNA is TGCGCCAGCAGCTTGGCCCGAGCTAGCGGGTCCCAAGAGACCCAGTACTTC.